These 13 T cell receptor beta chains share one sample of origin, sequenced in a study of T cells after posttransplantation cyclophosphamide. Profiling relied on immunoSEQ multiplex PCR, and the TCRdb table lists in-frame clones only, not all of them. In the table there are approximately 1,500 clones, roughly 84% of which are singletons. Cyclophosphamide on days +3 and +4 followed busulfan-fludarabine conditioning and a marrow graft. Sample: CD4+ T cells sorted from PBMCs, taken about 220 days after allogeneic stem cell transplant with posttransplant cyclophosphamide. These receptor sequences come from a female patient aged 60 to 70 who received an allogeneic stem cell transplant from an unrelated donor, was CMV-positive, and had acute GVHD only. Some T cells may trace back to the graft donor.

This clone is judged large. This rearrangement joins TRBV18 to TRBJ1-2, with 7 bases fitting TRBD1. This CDR3 contains 15 residues. With 2 bases clipped from V and 0 bases from J, the junction kept 3 bases outside the gene matches. Germline CDR1 and CDR2: KGHSH and LQKENI. CDR3 DNA: TGTGCCAGCTCACCATCCGGGACAGCTAACTATGGCTACACCTTC. Translated, it gives CASSPSGTANYGYTF.

The chain has TRBV7-2 and TRBJ1-2, with a possible D match to TRBD1 (6 bases). Trimming shortened V by 5 bases and J by 6 bases, and 31 bases separated the two germline ends. Looked up from germline, CDR1 is SGHTA and CDR2 is FQGNSA. The CDR3 contains 19 residues. For the CDR3, the DNA is TGTGCCAGCAGCCCCTGGGGCGATCCGGGACACATCAAACTCGATGGCTACACCTTC. Translated, it gives CASSPWGDPGHIKLDGYTF.

The chain uses TRBV6-6 and TRBJ2-7; 8 bases align to TRBD2. The trim removed 7 bases at V and 0 bases at J, leaving 8 bases unmatched. From germline, CDR1 is MNHNY and CDR2 SVGAGI (reference sequence). The CDR3 totals 15 residues. The CDR3 nucleotides are TGTGCCAGCACGGGGGGGGAACCGAGCTCCTACGAGCAGTACTTC. It codes for CASTGGEPSSYEQYF.

The chain carries TRBV12-5 and TRBJ2-2; D remains unclear. Looked up from germline, CDR1 is LGHNT and CDR2 is FRNRAP. V gave up 5 bases and J gave up 6 bases, with 10 bases separating them. The CDR3 has 13 residues. DNA of the CDR3: TGTGCTAGTGGTGAAGCCTACTCCGGGGAGCTGTTTTTT. Amino acids: CASGEAYSGELFF.

The rearrangement uses TRBV20-1 and TRBJ2-7; the D is unclear. Trimming pared 6 bases from V and 3 bases from J, leaving 9 bases between. Germline V gene lookup returns CDR1 DFQATT and CDR2 SNEGSKA (reference sequence). CDR3 length equals 11 residues. The CDR3 DNA reads TGCAGTGCCAGTCCCAACTACGAGCAGTACTTC. Translated, it gives CSASPNYEQYF.

V and J are TRBV5-1 and TRBJ2-2, with 8 nucleotides matching TRBD1. The CDR3 is 15 amino acids. Unmatched junction bases numbered 5, after V lost 2 bases and J lost 5 bases. The germline V gene encodes CDR1 SGHRS and CDR2 YFSETQ. CDR3 DNA: TGCGCCAGCAGCTTCAGGACAGGGATGACCGGGGAGCTGTTTTTT. It specifies CASSFRTGMTGELFF. The whole variable domain, filled in from reference TRBV5-1 and TRBJ2-2, reads KAGVTQTPRYLIKTRGQQVTLSCSPISGHRSVSWYQQTPGQGLQFLFEYFSETQRNKGNFPGRFSGRQFSNSRSEMNVSTLELGDSALYLCASSFRTGMTGELFFGEGSRLTVL.

The rearrangement joins TRBV4-3 to TRBJ1-2; no clear D gene. The CDR3 covers 15 residues. Germline CDR1 reads LGHNA; CDR2 reads YSLEER. V dropped 4 bases and J dropped 4 bases, with 16 bases sitting between them. The CDR3 sequence is CASSPGPGVGYGYTF. In DNA form, the CDR3 reads TGCGCCAGCAGCCCAGGACCCGGGGTTGGCTATGGCTACACCTTC.

This chain links TRBV11-3 with TRBJ2-2, with D hard to call. Germline lookup yields CDR1 SGHNT and CDR2 YENEEA. V shed 5 bases and J shed 1 base, with 8 bases lying between them. The CDR3 loop spans 14 amino acids. The CDR3 here is CASSVYRNTGELFF. In nucleotides, the CDR3 is TGTGCCAGCAGCGTATACAGGAACACCGGGGAGCTGTTTTTT.

The chain joins TRBV19 to TRBJ2-2; D is possibly TRBD2 (7 bases). Germline-derived CDR1 and CDR2 are LNHDA and SQIVND (reference sequence). V gave up 5 bases and J gave up 4 bases, with 11 bases separating them. The CDR3 runs to 14 residues. This chain's CDR3 is CASSFGGRTGELFF. In DNA form, the CDR3 reads TGTGCCAGTAGTTTCGGGGGGCGCACCGGGGAGCTGTTTTTT.

The genes are TRBV10-1 and TRBJ2-1, with 13 positions matching TRBD2. The germline CDR1 and CDR2 sequences are WNHNN and SYGVQD (reference sequence). The trim removed 6 bases at V and 5 bases at J, leaving 13 bases unmatched. CDR3 length equals 18 residues. The CDR3 loop is CASRVVTTSGGENNEQFF. The CDR3 DNA follows: TGCGCCAGCAGAGTTGTGACAACTAGCGGGGGGGAAAACAATGAGCAGTTCTTC.

This clone occurred once. The rearrangement links TRBV7-2 to TRBJ2-7; D possibly corresponds to TRBD2 (7 bases). CDR3 size: 14 residues. Trimming left V 3 bases short and J 3 bases short, with 12 bases between. Germline CDR1 is SGHTA and CDR2 is FQGNSA. The CDR3 is CASSFGGRSYEQYF. The CDR3 coding sequence is TGTGCCAGCAGCTTCGGGGGGCGAAGCTACGAGCAGTACTTC. The whole variable domain, remainder taken from reference TRBV7-2 and TRBJ2-7, is GAGVSQSPSNKVTEKGKDVELRCDPISGHTALYWYRQSLGQGLEFLIYFQGNSAPDKSGLPSDRFSAERTGGSVSTLTIQRTQQEDSAVYLCASSFGGRSYEQYFGPGTRLTVT.

The chain recombines TRBV4-2 with TRBJ2-1; 8 bases align to TRBD2. Germline V gene data show CDR1 as LGHNA and CDR2 as YNFKEQ. The junction had 15 bases not matched to a gene; V was cut back by 2 bases and J by 0 bases. The CDR3 length is 20 residues. The CDR3 loop is CASSQFQGAGAYSSYNEQFF. CDR3 nucleotide sequence: TGTGCCAGCAGCCAATTCCAGGGAGCGGGGGCGTATAGCTCCTACAATGAGCAGTTCTTC.

The chain is built from TRBV15 and TRBJ1-2; 8 positions agree with TRBD1. Germline lookup yields CDR1 LNHNV and CDR2 YYDKDF (reference sequence). The V gene end was trimmed by 1 base and the J gene end by 6 bases; junction bases not matched to a gene: 10. The CDR3 is 16 amino acids. CDR3 coding DNA: TGTGCCACCAGCAGAGCGGGAGCAGGGGGCAGGAATGGCTACACCTTC. Residues: CATSRAGAGGRNGYTF.